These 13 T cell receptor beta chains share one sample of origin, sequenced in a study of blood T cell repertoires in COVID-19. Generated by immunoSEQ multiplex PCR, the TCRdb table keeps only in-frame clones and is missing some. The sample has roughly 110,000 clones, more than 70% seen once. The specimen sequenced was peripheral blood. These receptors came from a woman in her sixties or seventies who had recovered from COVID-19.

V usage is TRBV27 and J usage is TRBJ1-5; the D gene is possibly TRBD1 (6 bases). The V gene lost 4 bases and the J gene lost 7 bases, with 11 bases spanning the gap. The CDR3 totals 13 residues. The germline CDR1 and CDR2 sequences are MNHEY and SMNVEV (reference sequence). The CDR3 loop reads CASSSRQGQPQHF. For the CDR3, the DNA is TGTGCCAGCAGTTCCAGGCAGGGGCAGCCCCAGCATTTT.

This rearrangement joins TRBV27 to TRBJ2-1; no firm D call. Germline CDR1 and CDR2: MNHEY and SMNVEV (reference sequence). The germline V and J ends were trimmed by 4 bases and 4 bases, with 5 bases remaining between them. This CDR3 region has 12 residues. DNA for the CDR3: TGTGCCAGCAGTTCCCCGTACAATGAGCAGTTCTTC. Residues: CASSSPYNEQFF.

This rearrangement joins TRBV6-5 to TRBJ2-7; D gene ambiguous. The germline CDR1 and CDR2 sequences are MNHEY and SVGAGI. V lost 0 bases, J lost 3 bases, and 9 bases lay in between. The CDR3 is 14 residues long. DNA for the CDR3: TGTGCCAGCAGTTACTCGACAAAAATCTACGAGCAGTACTTC. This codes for CASSYSTKIYEQYF.

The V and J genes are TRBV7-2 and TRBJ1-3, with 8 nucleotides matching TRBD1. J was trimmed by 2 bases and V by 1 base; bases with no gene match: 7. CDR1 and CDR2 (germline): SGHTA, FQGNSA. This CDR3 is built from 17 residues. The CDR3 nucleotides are TGTGCCAGCAGCTTAGAGGCAGGGGGCTTGGCTGGAAACACCATATATTTT. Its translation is CASSLEAGGLAGNTIYF.

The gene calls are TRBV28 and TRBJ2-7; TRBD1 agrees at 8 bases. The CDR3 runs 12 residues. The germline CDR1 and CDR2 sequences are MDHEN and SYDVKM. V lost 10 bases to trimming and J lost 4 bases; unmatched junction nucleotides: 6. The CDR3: CATTDRVYEQYF. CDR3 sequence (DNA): TGTGCCACCACGGACAGGGTTTACGAGCAGTACTTC.

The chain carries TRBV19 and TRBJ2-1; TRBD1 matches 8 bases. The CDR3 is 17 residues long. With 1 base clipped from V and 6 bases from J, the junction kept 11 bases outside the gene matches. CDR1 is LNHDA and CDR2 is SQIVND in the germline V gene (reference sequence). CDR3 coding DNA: TGTGCCAGTAGTATAGGCCGGCTGGACAGGGATGGCAATGAGCAGTTCTTC. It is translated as CASSIGRLDRDGNEQFF.

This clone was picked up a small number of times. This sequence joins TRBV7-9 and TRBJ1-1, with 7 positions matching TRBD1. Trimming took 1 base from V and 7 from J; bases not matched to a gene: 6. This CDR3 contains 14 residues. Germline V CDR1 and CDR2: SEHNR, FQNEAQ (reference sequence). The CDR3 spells CASSLGRGQVEAFF. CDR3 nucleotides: TGTGCCAGCAGCTTAGGTAGGGGGCAAGTTGAAGCTTTCTTT.

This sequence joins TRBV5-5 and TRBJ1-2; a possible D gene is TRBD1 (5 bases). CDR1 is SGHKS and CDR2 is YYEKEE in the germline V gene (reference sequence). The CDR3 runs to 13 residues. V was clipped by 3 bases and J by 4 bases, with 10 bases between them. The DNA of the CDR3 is TGTGCCAGCAGCTGGGGCTCGACCTATGGCTACACCTTC. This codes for CASSWGSTYGYTF. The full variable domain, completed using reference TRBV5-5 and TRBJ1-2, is DAGVTQSPTHLIKTRGQQVTLRCSPISGHKSVSWYQQVLGQGPQFIFQYYEKEERGRGNFPDRFSARQFPNYSSELNVNALLLGDSALYLCASSWGSTYGYTFGSGTRLTVV.

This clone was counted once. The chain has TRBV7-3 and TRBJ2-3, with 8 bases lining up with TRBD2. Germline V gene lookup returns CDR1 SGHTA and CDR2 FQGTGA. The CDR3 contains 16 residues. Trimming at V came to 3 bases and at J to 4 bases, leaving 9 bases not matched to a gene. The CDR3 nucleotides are TGTGCCAGCAGCTTCCTACTAGCGGAAGGGCCAGATACGCAGTATTTT. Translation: CASSFLLAEGPDTQYF. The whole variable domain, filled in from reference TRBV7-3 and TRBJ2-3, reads GAGVSQTPSNKVTEKGKYVELRCDPISGHTALYWYRQSLGQGPEFLIYFQGTGAADDSGLPNDRFFAVRPEGSVSTLKIQRTERGDSAVYLCASSFLLAEGPDTQYFGPGTRLTVL.

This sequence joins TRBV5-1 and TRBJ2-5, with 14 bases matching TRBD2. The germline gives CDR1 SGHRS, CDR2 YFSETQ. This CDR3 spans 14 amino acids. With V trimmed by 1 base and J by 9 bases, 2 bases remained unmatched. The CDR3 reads CASSLMGLAGAQYF. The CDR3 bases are TGCGCCAGCAGCTTGATGGGACTAGCGGGAGCCCAGTACTTC. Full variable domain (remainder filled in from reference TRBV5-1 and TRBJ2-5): KAGVTQTPRYLIKTRGQQVTLSCSPISGHRSVSWYQQTPGQGLQFLFEYFSETQRNKGNFPGRFSGRQFSNSRSEMNVSTLELGDSALYLCASSLMGLAGAQYFGPGTRLLVL.

The CDR3 DNA reads as TGTGCCAGCAGCTTACCCCCCATACGAGGCGGGGAGCAGTTCTTC. Translating gives CASSLPPIRGGEQFF. This chain joins TRBV7-2 and TRBJ2-1; a weak D match, TRBD2 (5 bases). Germline V lookup: CDR1 SGHTA, CDR2 FQGNSA. Trimming removed 2 bases at V and 10 bases at J, with 18 bases between. The CDR3 totals 15 residues.

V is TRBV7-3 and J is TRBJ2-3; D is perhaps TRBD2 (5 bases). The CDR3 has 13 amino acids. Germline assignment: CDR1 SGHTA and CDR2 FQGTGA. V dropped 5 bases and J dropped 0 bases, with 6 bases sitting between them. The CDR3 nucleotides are TGTGCCAGCAGCCGGACTAGCACAGATACGCAGTATTTT. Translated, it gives CASSRTSTDTQYF.

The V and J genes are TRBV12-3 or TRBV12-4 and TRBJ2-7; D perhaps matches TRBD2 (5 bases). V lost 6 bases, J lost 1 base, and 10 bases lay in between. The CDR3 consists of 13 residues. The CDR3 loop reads CASSPGNSYEQYF. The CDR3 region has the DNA TGTGCCAGCAGCCCCGGGAATTCCTACGAGCAGTACTTC.